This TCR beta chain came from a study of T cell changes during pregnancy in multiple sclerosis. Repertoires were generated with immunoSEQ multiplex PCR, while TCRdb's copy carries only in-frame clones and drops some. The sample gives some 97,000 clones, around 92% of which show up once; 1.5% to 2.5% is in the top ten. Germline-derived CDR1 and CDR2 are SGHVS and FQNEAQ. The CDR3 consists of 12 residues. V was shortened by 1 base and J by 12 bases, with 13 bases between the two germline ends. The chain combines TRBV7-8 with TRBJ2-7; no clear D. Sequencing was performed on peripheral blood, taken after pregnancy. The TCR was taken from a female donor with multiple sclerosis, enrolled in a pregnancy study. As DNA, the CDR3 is TGTGCCAGCAGCTTAGATACTGTCTCCCGGTACTTC. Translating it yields CASSLDTVSRYF. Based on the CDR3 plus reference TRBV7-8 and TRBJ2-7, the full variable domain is GAGVSQSPRYKVAKRGQDVALRCDPISGHVSLFWYQQALGQGPEFLTYFQNEAQLDKSGLPSDRFFAERPEGSVSTLKIQRTQQEDSAVYLCASSLDTVSRYFGPGTRLTVT.